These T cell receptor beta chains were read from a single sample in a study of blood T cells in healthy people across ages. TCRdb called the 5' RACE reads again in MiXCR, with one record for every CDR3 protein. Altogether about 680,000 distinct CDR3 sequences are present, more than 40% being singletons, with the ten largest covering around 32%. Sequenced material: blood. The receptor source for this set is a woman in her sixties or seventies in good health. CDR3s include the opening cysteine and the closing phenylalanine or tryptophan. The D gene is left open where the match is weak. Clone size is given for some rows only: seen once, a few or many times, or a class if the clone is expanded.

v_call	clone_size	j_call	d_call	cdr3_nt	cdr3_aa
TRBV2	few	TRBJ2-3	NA	TGTGCCAGCAGGGCGGGACGGACGAGCACAGATACGCAGTATTTT	CASRAGRTSTDTQYF
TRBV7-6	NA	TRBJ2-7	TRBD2	TGTGCCAGCAGCCCCGGACTAGTTACCGGGGAGCAGTACTTC	CASSPGLVTGEQYF
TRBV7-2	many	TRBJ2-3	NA	TGTGCCAGCAGCTTAAACAGGGTCACAGATACGCAGTATTTT	CASSLNRVTDTQYF
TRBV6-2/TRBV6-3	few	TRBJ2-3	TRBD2	TGTGCCAGCAGTCTCGGACTAGATCATCGGGATACGCAGTATTTT	CASSLGLDHRDTQYF
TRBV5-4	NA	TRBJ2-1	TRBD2	TGTGCCAGCAGCCTAGCGGGATGGGACAATGAGCAGTTCTTC	CASSLAGWDNEQFF
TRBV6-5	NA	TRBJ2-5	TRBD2	TGTGCCAGTGGGAGGGGAGGCTCGTTAGAGACCCAGTACTTC	CASGRGGSLETQYF
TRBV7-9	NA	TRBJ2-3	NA	TGTGCCAGCAGCTTAGATGATAGGACGGTACCGCCAGATACGCAGTATTTT	CASSLDDRTVPPDTQYF
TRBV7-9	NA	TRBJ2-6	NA	TGTGCCAGCAGCCTAACAGGGTCTCCTGGGGCCAACGTCCTGACTTTC	CASSLTGSPGANVLTF
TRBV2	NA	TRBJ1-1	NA	TGTGCCAGCTTCGCACAGAGAGACACTGAAGCTTTCTTT	CASFAQRDTEAFF
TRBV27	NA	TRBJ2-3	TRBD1	TGTGCCAGCAGTTTATGGCAGGGGGCAGATACGCAGTATTTT	CASSLWQGADTQYF
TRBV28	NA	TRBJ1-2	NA	TGTGCCAGCAGTTTAGCAGGGATCTATGGCTACACCTTC	CASSLAGIYGYTF
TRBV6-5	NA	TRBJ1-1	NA	TGTGCCAGCAGTTACCCGAGTGAGGGGTTTACTGAAGCTTTCTTT	CASSYPSEGFTEAFF
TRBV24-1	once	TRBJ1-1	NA	TGTGCCACCAGGGAAGGACAGATGAACACTGAAGCTTTCTTT	CATREGQMNTEAFF
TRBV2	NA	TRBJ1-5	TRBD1	TGTGCCAGCAGTCGGGACAGCAATTATCAGCCCCAGCATTTT	CASSRDSNYQPQHF
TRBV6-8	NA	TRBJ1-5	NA	TGTGCCAGCACCGAAGGTGGTCAGCCCCAGCATTTT	CASTEGGQPQHF
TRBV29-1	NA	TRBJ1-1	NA	TGCAGCGTTGTTAGGGGGACTGAAGCTTTCTTT	CSVVRGTEAFF
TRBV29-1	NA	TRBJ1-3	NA	TGCAGCGCCGGGTCGGGGAACACCATATATTTT	CSAGSGNTIYF
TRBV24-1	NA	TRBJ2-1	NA	TGTGCCACCAGTGACCTCTACGAGCGGGCCTCCTACAATGAGCAGTTCTTC	CATSDLYERASYNEQFF
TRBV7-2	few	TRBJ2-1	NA	TGTGCCAGCAGCTTAGCCCTAGAGGGGGATGAGCAGTTCTTC	CASSLALEGDEQFF
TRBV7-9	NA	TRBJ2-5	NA	TGTGCCAGCAGCTACCCGGCGGGGCAAGAGACCCAGTACTTC	CASSYPAGQETQYF
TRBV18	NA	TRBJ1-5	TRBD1	TGTGCCAGCTCACAGACAGGGCCGGAGCCCCAGCATTTT	CASSQTGPEPQHF
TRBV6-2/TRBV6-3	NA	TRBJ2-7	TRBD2	TGTGCCAGCAGTTCCCTAACTCGACTAGCGGGAGCCTACGAGCAGTACTTC	CASSSLTRLAGAYEQYF
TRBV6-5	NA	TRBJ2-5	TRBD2	TGTGCCAGCAGTTACTCAGGACTAGCGGGAGGACAAGAGACCCAGTACTTC	CASSYSGLAGGQETQYF
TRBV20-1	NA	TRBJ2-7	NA	TGCAGTGCTGGCGACACGGACCATTACGAGCAGTACTTC	CSAGDTDHYEQYF
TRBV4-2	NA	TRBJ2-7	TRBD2	TGTGCCAGCAGCCAAGAAGGTTTGGCTAGCGGGATCCGCGAGCAGTACTTC	CASSQEGLASGIREQYF
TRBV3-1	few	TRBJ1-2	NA	TGTGCCAGCAGCCAGTCAGAGGGCTATGGCTACACCTTC	CASSQSEGYGYTF